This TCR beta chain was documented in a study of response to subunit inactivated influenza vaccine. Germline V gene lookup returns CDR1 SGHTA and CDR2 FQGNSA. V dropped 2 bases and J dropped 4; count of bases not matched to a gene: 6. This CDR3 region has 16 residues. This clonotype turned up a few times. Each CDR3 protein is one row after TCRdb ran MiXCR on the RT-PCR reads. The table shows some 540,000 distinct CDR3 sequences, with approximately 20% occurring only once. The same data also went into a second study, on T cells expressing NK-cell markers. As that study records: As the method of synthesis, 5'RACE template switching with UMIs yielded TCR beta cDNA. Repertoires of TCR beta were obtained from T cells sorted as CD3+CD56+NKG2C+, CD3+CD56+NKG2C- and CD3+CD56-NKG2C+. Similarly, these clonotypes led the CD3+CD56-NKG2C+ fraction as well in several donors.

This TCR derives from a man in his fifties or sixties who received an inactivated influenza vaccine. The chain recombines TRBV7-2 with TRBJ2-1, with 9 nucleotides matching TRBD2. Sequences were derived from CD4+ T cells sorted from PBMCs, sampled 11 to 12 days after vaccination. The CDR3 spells CASSLRSGGSYNEQFF. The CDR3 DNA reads TGTGCCAGCAGCTTACGGAGCGGGGGGAGTTACAATGAGCAGTTCTTC.